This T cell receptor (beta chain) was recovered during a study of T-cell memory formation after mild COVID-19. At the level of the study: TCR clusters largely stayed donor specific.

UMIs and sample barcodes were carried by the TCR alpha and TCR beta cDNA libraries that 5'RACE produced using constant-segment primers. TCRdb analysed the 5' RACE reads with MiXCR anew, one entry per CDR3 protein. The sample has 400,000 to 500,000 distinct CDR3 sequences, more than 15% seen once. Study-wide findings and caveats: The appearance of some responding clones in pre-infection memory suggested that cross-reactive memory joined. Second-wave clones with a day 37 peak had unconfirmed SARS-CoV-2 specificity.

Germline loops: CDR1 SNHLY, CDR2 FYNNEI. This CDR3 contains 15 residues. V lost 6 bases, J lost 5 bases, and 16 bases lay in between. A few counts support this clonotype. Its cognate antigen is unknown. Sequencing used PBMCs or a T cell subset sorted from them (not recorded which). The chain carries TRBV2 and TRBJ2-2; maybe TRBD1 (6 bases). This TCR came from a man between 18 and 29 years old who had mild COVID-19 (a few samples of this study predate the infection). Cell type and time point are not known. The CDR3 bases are TGTGCCAGCAGCCGAGGGGGTTGGGAGACCGGGGAGCTGTTTTTT. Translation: CASSRGGWETGELFF.